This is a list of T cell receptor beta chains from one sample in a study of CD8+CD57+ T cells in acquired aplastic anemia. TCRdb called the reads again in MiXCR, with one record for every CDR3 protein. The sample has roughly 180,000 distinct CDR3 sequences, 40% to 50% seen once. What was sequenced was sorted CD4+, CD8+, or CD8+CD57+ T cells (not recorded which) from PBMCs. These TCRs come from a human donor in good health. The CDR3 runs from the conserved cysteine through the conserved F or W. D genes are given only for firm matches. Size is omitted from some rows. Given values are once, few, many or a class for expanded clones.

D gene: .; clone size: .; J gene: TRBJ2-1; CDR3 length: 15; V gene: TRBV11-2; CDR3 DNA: TGTGCCAGCAGCTTACTAAGCTTACGGCAAAATGAGCAGTTCTTC; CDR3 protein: CASSLLSLRQNEQFF
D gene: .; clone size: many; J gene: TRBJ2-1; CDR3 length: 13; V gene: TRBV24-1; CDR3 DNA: TGTGCCACCAGTGATTTGGACGTCTATGAGCAGTTCTTC; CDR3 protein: CATSDLDVYEQFF
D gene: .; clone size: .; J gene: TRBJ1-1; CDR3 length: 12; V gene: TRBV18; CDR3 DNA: TGTGCCAGCTCACCAGGGAGCACTGAAGCTTTCTTT; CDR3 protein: CASSPGSTEAFF
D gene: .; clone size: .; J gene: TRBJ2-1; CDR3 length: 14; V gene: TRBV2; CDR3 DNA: TGTGCCAGCAGTTTACAGGGGGGGCCTGATGAGCAGTTCTTC; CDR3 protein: CASSLQGGPDEQFF
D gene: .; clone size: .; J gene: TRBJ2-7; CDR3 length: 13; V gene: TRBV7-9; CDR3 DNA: TGTGCCAGCAGCTTGGACAGCGTCTACGAGCAGTACTTC; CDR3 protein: CASSLDSVYEQYF
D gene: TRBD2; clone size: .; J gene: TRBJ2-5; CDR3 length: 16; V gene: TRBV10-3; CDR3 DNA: TGTGCCATCAGTGGGAGCGGGAGTTTATTAAAGGAGGCCCAGTACTTC; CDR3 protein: CAISGSGSLLKEAQYF
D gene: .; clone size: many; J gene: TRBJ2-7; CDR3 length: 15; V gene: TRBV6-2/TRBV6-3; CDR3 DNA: TGTGCCAGCAGTCCCCCAGACCCTCAAGCCTACGAGCAGTACTTC; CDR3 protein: CASSPPDPQAYEQYF
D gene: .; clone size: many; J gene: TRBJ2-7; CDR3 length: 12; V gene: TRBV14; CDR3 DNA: TGTGCCAGCAGCCAAGGACAGTCCGAGCAGTACTTC; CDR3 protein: CASSQGQSEQYF
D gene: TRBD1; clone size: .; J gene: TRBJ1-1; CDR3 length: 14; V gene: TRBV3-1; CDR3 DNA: TGTGCCAGCAGCCGGGACAGCCTGAACACTGAAGCTTTCTTT; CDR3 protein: CASSRDSLNTEAFF
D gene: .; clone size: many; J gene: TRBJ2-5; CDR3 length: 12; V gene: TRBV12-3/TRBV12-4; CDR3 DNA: TGTGCCAGCAGTTTAGTTCTCCGGACCCAGTACTTC; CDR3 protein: CASSLVLRTQYF
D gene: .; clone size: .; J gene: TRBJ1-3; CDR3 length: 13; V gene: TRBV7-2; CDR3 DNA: TGTGCCAGCAGCCTACGGGGGGGGAACACCATATATTTT; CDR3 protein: CASSLRGGNTIYF
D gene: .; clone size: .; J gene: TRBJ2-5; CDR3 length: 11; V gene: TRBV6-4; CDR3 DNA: TGTGCCAGCAGTTCGGAGGGGACCCAGTACTTC; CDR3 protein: CASSSEGTQYF
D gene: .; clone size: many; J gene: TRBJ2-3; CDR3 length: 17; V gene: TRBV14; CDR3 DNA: TGTGCCAGCAGCCAAGAAATAGGAGGTACTAGCACAGATACGCAGTATTTT; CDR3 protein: CASSQEIGGTSTDTQYF
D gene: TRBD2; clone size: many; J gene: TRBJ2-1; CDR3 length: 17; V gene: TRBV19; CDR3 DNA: TGTGCCAGTAGTATAGAACTAGCGGGACAGCTTTACAATGAGCAGTTCTTC; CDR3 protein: CASSIELAGQLYNEQFF
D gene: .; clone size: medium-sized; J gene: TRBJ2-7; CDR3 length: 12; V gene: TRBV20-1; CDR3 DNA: TGCAGTGCTAGAGATCTTGCGGAAGAGCAGTACTTC; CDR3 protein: CSARDLAEEQYF
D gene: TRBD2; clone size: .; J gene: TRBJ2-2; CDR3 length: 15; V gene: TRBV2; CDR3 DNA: TGTGCCAGCAGCGGACTAGCGGGGAACACCGGGGAGCTGTTTTTT; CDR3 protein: CASSGLAGNTGELFF
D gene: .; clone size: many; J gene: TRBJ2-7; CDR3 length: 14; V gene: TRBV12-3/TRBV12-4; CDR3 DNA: TGTGCCAGCAGTCCCCGGGCAGGGAGTAACGAGCAGTACTTC; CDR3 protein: CASSPRAGSNEQYF
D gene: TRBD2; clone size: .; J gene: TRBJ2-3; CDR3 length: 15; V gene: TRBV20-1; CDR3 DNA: TGCAGTGCTACGATGAGCGGGGGGGCCTTGGATACGCAGTATTTT; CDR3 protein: CSATMSGGALDTQYF
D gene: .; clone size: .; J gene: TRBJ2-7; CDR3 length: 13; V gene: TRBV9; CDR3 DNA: TGTGCCAGCAGCCCCCCCGGAGGATGGGAGCAGTACTTC; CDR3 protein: CASSPPGGWEQYF
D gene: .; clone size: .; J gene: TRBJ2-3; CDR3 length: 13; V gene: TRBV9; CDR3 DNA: TGTGCCAGCATCTTGTGGGGGGCAGATACGCAGTATTTT; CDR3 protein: CASILWGADTQYF
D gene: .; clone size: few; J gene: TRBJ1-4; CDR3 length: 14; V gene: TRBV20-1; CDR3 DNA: TGCAGTGCTAGAGACAGAGAAGGAAATGAAAAACTGTTTTTT; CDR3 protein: CSARDREGNEKLFF
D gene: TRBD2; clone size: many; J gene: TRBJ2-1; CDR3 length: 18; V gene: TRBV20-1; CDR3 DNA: TGCAGTGCTAGAGGGCGCCCCGGACTAGCGGGAGTCGTAAATGAGCAGTTCTTC; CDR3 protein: CSARGRPGLAGVVNEQFF
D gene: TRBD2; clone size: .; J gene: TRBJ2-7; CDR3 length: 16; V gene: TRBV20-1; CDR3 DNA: TGCAGTGCTAGAGATCCGCTAGCGGGAGAGGCGGTCGAGCAGTACTTC; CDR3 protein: CSARDPLAGEAVEQYF
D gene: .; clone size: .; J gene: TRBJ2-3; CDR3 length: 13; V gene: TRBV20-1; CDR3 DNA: TGCAGTGCTAGCCGCTCAAACACAGATACGCAGTATTTT; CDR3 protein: CSASRSNTDTQYF
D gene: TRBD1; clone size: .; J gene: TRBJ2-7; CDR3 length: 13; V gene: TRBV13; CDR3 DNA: TGTGCCAGCAGCTTGGGCAGGGGGAACGAGCAGTACTTC; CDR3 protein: CASSLGRGNEQYF
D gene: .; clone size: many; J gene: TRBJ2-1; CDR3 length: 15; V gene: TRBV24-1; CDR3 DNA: TGTGCCACCAGTGACCAGACAGGAGATTACAATGAGCAGTTCTTC; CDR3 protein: CATSDQTGDYNEQFF
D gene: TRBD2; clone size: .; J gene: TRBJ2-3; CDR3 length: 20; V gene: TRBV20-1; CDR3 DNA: TGCAGTGCTAGAGGTAGACTAGCGCGGGGCAACCTCGCTAGCACAGATACGCAGTATTTT; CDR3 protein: CSARGRLARGNLASTDTQYF
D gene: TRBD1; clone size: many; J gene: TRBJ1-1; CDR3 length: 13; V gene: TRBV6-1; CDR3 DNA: TGTGCCAGCAGTATAAGACAGGGGAGTGAAGCTTTCTTT; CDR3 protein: CASSIRQGSEAFF
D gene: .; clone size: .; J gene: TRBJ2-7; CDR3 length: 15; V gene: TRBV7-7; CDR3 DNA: TGTGCCAGCAGCCCGTCTCAAGCTAGCTCCTACGAGCAGTACTTC; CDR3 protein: CASSPSQASSYEQYF
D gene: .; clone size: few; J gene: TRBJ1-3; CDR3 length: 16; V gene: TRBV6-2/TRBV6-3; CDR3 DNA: TGTGCCAGCAGTGAGACGGGGGCGAGCTCTGGAAACACCATATATTTT; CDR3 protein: CASSETGASSGNTIYF
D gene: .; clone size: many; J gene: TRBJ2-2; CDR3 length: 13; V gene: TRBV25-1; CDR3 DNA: TGTGCCAGCAGTGAATGGCGTACCGGGGAGCTGTTTTTT; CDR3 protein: CASSEWRTGELFF
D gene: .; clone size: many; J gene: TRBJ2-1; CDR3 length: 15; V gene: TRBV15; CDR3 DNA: TGTGCCACCAGCAGAGATAGCGGCCCCTTCGATGAGCAGTTCTTC; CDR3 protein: CATSRDSGPFDEQFF
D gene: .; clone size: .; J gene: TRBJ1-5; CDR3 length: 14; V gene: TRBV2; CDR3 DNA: TGTGCCAGCAGCCCAAGTTATAGCAATCAGCCCCAGCATTTT; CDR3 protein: CASSPSYSNQPQHF
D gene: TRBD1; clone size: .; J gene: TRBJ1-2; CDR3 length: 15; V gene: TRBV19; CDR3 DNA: TGTGCCAGTAACCTCCGCGGGACAGAAGCATATGGCTACACCTTC; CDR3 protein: CASNLRGTEAYGYTF
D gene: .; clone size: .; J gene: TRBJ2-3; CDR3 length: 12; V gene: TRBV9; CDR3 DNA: TGTGCCAGCGGCGTACAACATGATACGCAGTATTTT; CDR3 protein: CASGVQHDTQYF
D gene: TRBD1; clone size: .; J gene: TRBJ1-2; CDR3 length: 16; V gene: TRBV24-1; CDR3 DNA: TGTGCCACCAGTGATTTCGGACAGGGCGGTGGTTATGGCTACACCTTC; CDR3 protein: CATSDFGQGGGYGYTF
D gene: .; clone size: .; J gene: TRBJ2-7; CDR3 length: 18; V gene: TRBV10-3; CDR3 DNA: TGTGCCATCAGTGATTCGCTCAATTCGGGGCATCTACCTTACGAGCAGTACTTC; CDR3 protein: CAISDSLNSGHLPYEQYF
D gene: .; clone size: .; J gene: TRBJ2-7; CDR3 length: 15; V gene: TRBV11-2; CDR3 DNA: TGTGCCAGCAGCGTTGAATCCGGGCAGTCCTACGAGCAGTACTTC; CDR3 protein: CASSVESGQSYEQYF
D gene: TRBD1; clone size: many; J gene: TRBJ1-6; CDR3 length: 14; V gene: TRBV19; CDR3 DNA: TGTGCCAGTTCCGAAGGACAGGGGAATTCACCCCTCCACTTT; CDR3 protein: CASSEGQGNSPLHF
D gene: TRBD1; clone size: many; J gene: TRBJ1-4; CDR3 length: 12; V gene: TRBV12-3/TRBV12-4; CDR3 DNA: TGTGCCAGCAGCACTGACAGGGGGAGACTGTTTTTT; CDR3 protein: CASSTDRGRLFF
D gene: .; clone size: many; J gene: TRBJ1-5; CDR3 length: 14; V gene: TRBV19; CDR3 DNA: TGTGCCAGTAGTATAGATCGACAGAATCAGCCCCAGCATTTT; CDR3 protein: CASSIDRQNQPQHF
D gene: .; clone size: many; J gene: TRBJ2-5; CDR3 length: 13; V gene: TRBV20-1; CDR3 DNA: TGCAGTGCTAGCCCGGCCGGGCGAGAGACCCAGTACTTC; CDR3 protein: CSASPAGRETQYF
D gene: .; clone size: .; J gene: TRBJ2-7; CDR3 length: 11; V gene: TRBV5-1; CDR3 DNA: TGCGCCAGTTCCGAGGGGCCCGAGCAGTACTTC; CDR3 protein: CASSEGPEQYF
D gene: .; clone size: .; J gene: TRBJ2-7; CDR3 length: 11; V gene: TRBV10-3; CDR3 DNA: TGTGCCATCAGTGACCAGGGCGAGCAGTACTTC; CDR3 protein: CAISDQGEQYF
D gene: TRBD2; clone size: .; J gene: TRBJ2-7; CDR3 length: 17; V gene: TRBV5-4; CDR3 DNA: TGTGCCAGCAGCTTGGGGACTAGGTTCGGGGGCTCCTACGAGCAGTACTTC; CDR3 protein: CASSLGTRFGGSYEQYF
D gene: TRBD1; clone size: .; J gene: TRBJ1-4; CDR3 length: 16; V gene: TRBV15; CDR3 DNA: TGTGCCACCAGCAGAACCGGGACAGGGGGCAATGAAAAACTGTTTTTT; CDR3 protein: CATSRTGTGGNEKLFF